These T cell receptor beta chains were read from a single sample in a study of response to subunit inactivated influenza vaccine. One entry per CDR3 protein, called by TCRdb with MiXCR from the RT-PCR reads. The sample has roughly 460,000 distinct CDR3 sequences; 10% to 11% are singletons. Sequencing was performed on PBMCs from blood, taken 35 to 45 days after vaccination. These receptors were obtained from a man aged 50-60 years who received an inactivated influenza vaccine. Each CDR3 is given without its conserved first and last residue.

>TRBV5-1
ASSRRSGQGASDTQY
>TRBV12-3/TRBV12-4
ASSLRLLGPGLAGTANTGELF
>TRBV7-2
ASRPRGLGQGTDTQY
>TRBV7-8
ASSRIVGFGLAREQF
>TRBV4-3
ASGSGGNHGEQF
>TRBV7-2
ASSPGRTTGELF
>TRBV12-3/TRBV12-4
ASSFETLATEAF
>TRBV28
ASTEKGPSYEQY
>TRBV24-1
ATSDTGTSWETQY
>TRBV29-1
SVPLTSGGGETQY
>TRBV4-2
ASSHPGVNEQF
>TRBV30
AWSVNLEQPQH
>TRBV4-2
ASSQEDRLNGYT
>TRBV4-1
ASSQDLLAGDEQF
>TRBV27
ASSLTANNYEQY
>TRBV15
ATSRGPGQES
>TRBV5-1
ASSLYGRNTEAF
>TRBV29-1
SVASGGTYNEQF
>TRBV29-1
SVGGLAGGLTDTQY
>TRBV29-1
SVRRTSSVELEQF
>TRBV5-1
ASSRPSYEQY
>TRBV20-1
SARGNRGNYQPQH
>TRBV7-6
ASSFPLVGGRNGELF
>TRBV4-2
ASSQDWTGGTDTQY
>TRBV5-5
ASSGTSIDEQY
>TRBV29-1
SARTQGFGQY
>TRBV20-1
SAYPGGAMSYNEQF
>TRBV15
ATSNGKDRAKNIQY
>TRBV28
ASSSGLGYSGANVLT
>TRBV7-8
ASSILAPGTDTQY
>TRBV10-3
AAKGGPETQY
>TRBV29-1
SVLDMNTEAF
>TRBV6-1
ASSEAGFGYT
>TRBV28
ASRPGMKTGELF
>TRBV27
ASSPVLAGGPEYEQY